These 27 T cell receptor beta chains share one sample of origin, sequenced in a study of T cell changes during pregnancy in multiple sclerosis. Generated by immunoSEQ multiplex PCR, the TCRdb table keeps only in-frame clones and is missing some. Here the sample spans some 100,000 clones, more than 80% being singletons. Sequencing was performed on peripheral blood, taken in the second trimester of pregnancy. These receptors were collected from a female donor with multiple sclerosis, enrolled in a pregnancy study.

This chain uses TRBV7-2 with TRBJ2-3, with a weak D call TRBD2 (5 bases). Trimming left V 1 base short and J 1 base short, with 9 bases between. CDR3 length: 15 residues. Germline V lookup: CDR1 SGHTA, CDR2 FQGNSA. Here the CDR3 reads CASSLVEGRTDTQYF. The DNA of the CDR3 is TGTGCCAGCAGCTTAGTAGAGGGCCGCACAGATACGCAGTATTTT.

This clone was observed a handful of times. The chain recombines TRBV19 with TRBJ2-2; 10 positions match TRBD1. The V and J ends lost 6 bases and 3 bases, in that order; junction bases with no gene match: 10. Looked up from germline, CDR1 is LNHDA and CDR2 is SQIVND (reference sequence). The CDR3 consists of 17 residues. CDR3 loop: CASSRPRDRGYTGELFF. The CDR3 nucleotides read TGTGCCAGTAGCAGACCCCGGGACAGGGGATACACCGGGGAGCTGTTTTTT.

This clone was seen a single time. V is TRBV9 and J is TRBJ2-3; D is possibly TRBD2 (5 bases). The germline V and J ends were trimmed by 1 base and 4 bases, with 10 bases remaining between them. Germline V lookup: CDR1 SGDLS, CDR2 YYNGEE. The CDR3 totals 14 residues. In DNA form, the CDR3 reads TGTGCCAGCAGCGTAACGGGAAGCCCAGATACGCAGTATTTT. Amino acids: CASSVTGSPDTQYF.

This clone was picked up one time. This chain uses TRBV19 with TRBJ2-1, with 7 bases identical to TRBD1. The germline gives CDR1 LNHDA, CDR2 SQIVND (reference sequence). This CDR3 spans 16 amino acids. V gave up 0 bases and J gave up 6 bases; unmatched junction bases: 8. CDR3 DNA sequence: TGTGCCAGTAGTATAGATCTGGGGACAGTTAGCAATGAGCAGTTCTTC. This codes for CASSIDLGTVSNEQFF.

V gene TRBV18 combines with J gene TRBJ1-3; D is unresolved. V gave up 2 bases and J gave up 0 bases, with 8 bases separating them. CDR1 is KGHSH, CDR2 LQKENI, per germline. The CDR3 runs 15 residues. CDR3 bases: TGTGCCAGCTCACCAGACACCTCCTCTGGAAACACCATATATTTT. Encoded protein: CASSPDTSSGNTIYF.

The CDR3 region has the DNA TGTGCCAGCAGTTCAAGGCGGGCAGCTCAAGAGACCCAGTACTTC. It specifies CASSSRRAAQETQYF. V and J are TRBV27 and TRBJ2-5; TRBD2 is a possible D gene (5 bases). Germline CDR1 MNHEY, CDR2 SMNVEV (reference sequence). V lost 4 bases and J lost 2, with 14 bases in between. The CDR3 sequence is 15 residues long.

This chain connects TRBV5-1 to TRBJ2-1; 11 nucleotides match TRBD2. Trimming took 4 bases from V and 16 from J; bases not matched to a gene: 7. The CDR3 is made up of 12 amino acids. Germline loops: CDR1 SGHRS, CDR2 YFSETQ. Written as DNA, the CDR3 is TGCGCCAGCAGCACAACCGGGACTAGCGGTTTCTTC. Translated, it gives CASSTTGTSGFF.

CDR3: CASSQRQGSEQFF. CDR3 nucleotides: TGTGCCAGCAGCCAACGCCAGGGCAGCGAGCAGTTCTTC. V usage is TRBV14 and J usage is TRBJ2-1; a possible D gene is TRBD1 (5 bases). Germline V lookup: CDR1 SGHDN, CDR2 FVKESK. The CDR3 totals 13 residues. V dropped 2 bases and J dropped 10 bases, with 12 bases sitting between them.

V and J are TRBV2 and TRBJ1-4; 8 nucleotides agree with TRBD1. V lost 6 bases to trimming and J lost 9 bases; unmatched junction nucleotides: 9. The CDR3 length is 14 residues. CDR1 is SNHLY and CDR2 is FYNNEI in the germline V gene. The CDR3 DNA reads TGTGCCAGCAGGGAGGACAGGGTGAGGAAAAAACTGTTTTTT. It codes for CASREDRVRKKLFF.

The rearrangement uses TRBV19 and TRBJ1-2, with D possibly matching TRBD1 (6 bases). V shed 7 bases and J shed 4 bases, with 13 bases lying between them. From germline, CDR1 is LNHDA and CDR2 SQIVND (reference sequence). The CDR3 covers 13 residues. The chain's CDR3 is CASKPGQFYGYTF. The CDR3 DNA reads as TGTGCCAGTAAACCCGGACAGTTCTATGGCTACACCTTC. Filled out from reference TRBV19 and TRBJ1-2, the complete variable domain reads DGGITQSPKYLFRKEGQNVTLSCEQNLNHDAMYWYRQDPGQGLRLIYYSQIVNDFQKGDIAEGYSVSREKKESFPLTVTSAQKNPTAFYLCASKPGQFYGYTFGSGTRLTVV.

The V and J genes are TRBV5-4 and TRBJ2-1, with 11 bases matching TRBD2. The germline CDR1 and CDR2 sequences are SGHNT and YYREEE (reference sequence). The CDR3 is 17 residues long. Unmatched junction bases numbered 9, after V lost 0 bases and J lost 7 bases. CDR3 residues: CASSLALLAGEENEQFF. The CDR3, as DNA: TGTGCCAGCAGCTTGGCGTTACTAGCGGGAGAAGAAAATGAGCAGTTCTTC.

The chain links TRBV5-4 to TRBJ2-7; 8 nucleotides align to TRBD1. The junction had 4 bases not matched to a gene; V was cut back by 0 bases and J by 5 bases. This CDR3 region has 14 residues. Germline V gene data show CDR1 as SGHNT and CDR2 as YYREEE (reference sequence). In nucleotides, the CDR3 is TGTGCCAGCAGCTTGGAATGGACAGGGAACGAGCAGTACTTC. Translation gives CASSLEWTGNEQYF. The whole variable domain, filled in from reference TRBV5-4 and TRBJ2-7, reads ETGVTQSPTHLIKTRGQQVTLRCSSQSGHNTVSWYQQALGQGPQFIFQYYREEENGRGNFPPRFSGLQFPNYSSELNVNALELDDSALYLCASSLEWTGNEQYFGPGTRLTVT.

The sample holds one count of this clone. The rearrangement links TRBV5-6 to TRBJ1-3, with 10 bases matching TRBD1. Looked up from germline, CDR1 is SGHDT and CDR2 is YYEEEE. The CDR3 runs to 16 residues. Losses at the gene ends were 0 bases for V and 6 bases for J; bases not matched to a gene: 6. DNA for the CDR3: TGTGCCAGCAGCTTGGACGGGACAGGGGTCATAAACACCATATATTTT. Translating it yields CASSLDGTGVINTIYF. Looking up the rest from reference TRBV5-6 and TRBJ1-3 gives the full variable domain: DAGVTQSPTHLIKTRGQQVTLRCSPKSGHDTVSWYQQALGQGPQFIFQYYEEEERQRGNFPDRFSGHQFPNYSSELNVNALLLGDSALYLCASSLDGTGVINTIYFGEGSWLTVV.

The chain links TRBV28 to TRBJ1-1; D call uncertain. Trimming removed 8 bases at V and 1 base at J, with 8 bases between. This CDR3 region has 12 residues. Germline CDR1 is MDHEN and CDR2 is SYDVKM. The CDR3 bases are TGTGCCAGCGGCCCACCGAACACTGAAGCTTTCTTT. This translates into CASGPPNTEAFF.

The CDR3 DNA reads as TGTGCCAGCAGCTTCGGGACAGGGGCCGGACAAGAGACCCAGTACTTC. Amino acid sequence: CASSFGTGAGQETQYF. This sequence joins TRBV5-6 and TRBJ2-5, with 10 positions matching TRBD1. V dropped 2 bases and J dropped 2; count of bases not matched to a gene: 6. Germline CDR1 reads SGHDT; CDR2 reads YYEEEE. The CDR3 covers 16 residues.

The chain combines TRBV5-8 with TRBJ1-5, with TRBD1 matching over 9 bases. The CDR3 spans 17 residues. The V gene's germline CDR1 is SGHTS and CDR2 YDEGEE. V was pared by 3 bases and J by 4 bases, with 11 bases of the junction left unmatched. CDR3 amino acids: CASSSGTGKGENQPQHF. CDR3 nucleotides: TGTGCCAGCAGCTCCGGGACAGGGAAAGGAGAAAATCAGCCCCAGCATTTT.

The gene calls are TRBV2 and TRBJ1-2; 11 bases are shared with TRBD1. Germline V gives CDR1 SNHLY, CDR2 FYNNEI. The CDR3 length is 13 residues. The V gene end was trimmed by 9 bases and the J gene end by 4 bases; junction bases not matched to a gene: 4. The CDR3 bases are TGTGCCAGTTGGACAGGGGGCGGCTATGGCTACACCTTC. It codes for CASWTGGGYGYTF.

V is TRBV29-1 and J is TRBJ1-2; perhaps TRBD1 as D (5 bases). Trimming pared 0 bases from V and 6 bases from J, leaving 14 bases between. The germline gives CDR1 SQVTM, CDR2 ANQGSEA. The CDR3 has 14 residues. The CDR3 nucleotides are TGCAGCGTTGAAGAGTCCCGGGGGGTGGATGGCTACACCTTC. Its translation is CSVEESRGVDGYTF.

Details on this clone: Sequence at one end of the junction differs from germline and may be a read error. The rearrangement links TRBV13 to TRBJ1-2, with 7 bases lining up with TRBD1. Germline assignment: CDR1 PRHDT and CDR2 FYEKMQ (reference sequence). The CDR3 extends over 13 amino acids. The CDR3 nucleotides are TGTGCCAGCAGCTCATACGGCAGGGGGTGGTTCTCCTTC. Translated, it gives CASSSYGRGWFSF.

The chain is built from TRBV19 and TRBJ1-2, with D perhaps matching TRBD1 (5 bases). The V gene lost 3 bases and the J gene lost 4 bases, with 9 bases spanning the gap. Germline CDR1 LNHDA, CDR2 SQIVND (reference sequence). CDR3 length: 13 residues. The CDR3 DNA reads as TGTGCCAGTAGTATTAGCCAGGGCTATGGCTACACCTTC. It codes for CASSISQGYGYTF.

V usage is TRBV2 and J usage is TRBJ2-1; 8 nucleotides agree with TRBD1. Per germline, CDR1 SNHLY and CDR2 FYNNEI. V lost 6 bases and J lost 7; bases outside the gene matches: 11. This CDR3 has 15 residues. Here the CDR3 DNA reads TGTGCCAGCAGAACGACAGGGGAATGGTGGAATGAGCAGTTCTTC. Protein sequence: CASRTTGEWWNEQFF.

The J gene is TRBJ2-1, the V gene TRBV27; 10 bases are a match to TRBD1. With 8 bases clipped from V and 6 bases from J, the junction kept 16 bases outside the gene matches. In germline, CDR1 is MNHEY, CDR2 SMNVEV (reference sequence). The CDR3 has 17 amino acids. This CDR3 reads CASSHDRRTGGSNEQFF. CDR3 coding DNA: TGTGCCAGCTCCCACGACAGGAGGACAGGGGGTTCCAATGAGCAGTTCTTC.

The V gene is TRBV15, the J gene TRBJ2-1, with a possible D match to TRBD2 (6 bases). This CDR3 comprises 16 residues. Germline V gene lookup returns CDR1 LNHNV and CDR2 YYDKDF (reference sequence). Trimming left V 5 bases short and J 5 bases short, with 19 bases between. The chain's CDR3 is CATSARRGREHNEQFF. The DNA of the CDR3 is TGTGCCACCAGCGCCCGTAGAGGTCGGGAGCACAATGAGCAGTTCTTC.

V is TRBV7-2 and J is TRBJ1-2; no clear D. Trimming left V 5 bases short and J 4 bases short, with 17 bases between. Germline loops: CDR1 SGHTA, CDR2 FQGNSA. The CDR3 runs 15 residues. The CDR3 is CASSPHQAGGYGYTF. Here the CDR3 DNA reads TGTGCCAGCAGCCCCCATCAGGCGGGTGGCTATGGCTACACCTTC.

CDR3 region: CASSESSGAKYF. In DNA, the CDR3 is TGTGCCAGCAGTGAATCTAGCGGAGCAAAGTACTTC. The V call is TRBV7-9, the J call TRBJ2-7; 7 bases fit TRBD2. Germline CDR1 and CDR2: SEHNR and FQNEAQ (reference sequence). The junction had 10 bases not matched to a gene; V was cut back by 6 bases and J by 11 bases. The CDR3 runs 12 residues. Variable domain in full (rest from reference TRBV7-9 and TRBJ2-7): DTGVSQNPRHKITKRGQNVTFRCDPISEHNRLYWYRQTLGQGPEFLTYFQNEAQLEKSRLLSDRFSAERPKGSFSTLEIQRTEQGDSAMYLCASSESSGAKYFGPGTRLTVT.

The chain joins TRBV7-2 to TRBJ2-3, with D tentatively TRBD2 (5 bases). Germline V gene data show CDR1 as SGHTA and CDR2 as FQGNSA. This CDR3 has 14 residues. The V gene lost 6 bases and the J gene lost 3 bases, with 13 bases spanning the gap. The CDR3: CASSFSWETDTQYF. The CDR3 coding sequence is TGTGCCAGCAGTTTTAGCTGGGAGACAGATACGCAGTATTTT.

CDR3 in amino acids: CASSRVTGKMNTEAFF. The DNA for the CDR3 is TGCGCCAGCAGCCGAGTGACAGGGAAGATGAACACTGAAGCTTTCTTT. J is TRBJ1-1 and V is TRBV5-1, with 7 bases aligning to TRBD1. V dropped 4 bases and J dropped 0; count of bases not matched to a gene: 9. The CDR3 length is 16 residues. Germline-derived CDR1 and CDR2 are SGHRS and YFSETQ.